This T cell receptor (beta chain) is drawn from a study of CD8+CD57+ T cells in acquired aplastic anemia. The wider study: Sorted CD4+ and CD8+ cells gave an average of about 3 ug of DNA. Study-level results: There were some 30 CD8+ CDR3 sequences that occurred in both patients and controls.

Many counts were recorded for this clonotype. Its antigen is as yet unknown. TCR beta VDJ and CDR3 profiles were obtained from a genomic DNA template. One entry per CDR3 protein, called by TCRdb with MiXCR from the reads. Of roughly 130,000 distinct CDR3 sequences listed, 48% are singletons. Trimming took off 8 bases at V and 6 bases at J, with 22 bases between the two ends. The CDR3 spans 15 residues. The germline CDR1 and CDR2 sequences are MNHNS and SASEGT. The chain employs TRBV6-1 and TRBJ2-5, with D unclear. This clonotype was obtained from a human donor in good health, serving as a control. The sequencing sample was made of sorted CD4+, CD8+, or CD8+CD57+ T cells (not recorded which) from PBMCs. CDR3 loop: CASDLQHRERQTQYF. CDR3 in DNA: TGTGCCAGCGATTTACAACACAGAGAGAGGCAGACCCAGTACTTC.